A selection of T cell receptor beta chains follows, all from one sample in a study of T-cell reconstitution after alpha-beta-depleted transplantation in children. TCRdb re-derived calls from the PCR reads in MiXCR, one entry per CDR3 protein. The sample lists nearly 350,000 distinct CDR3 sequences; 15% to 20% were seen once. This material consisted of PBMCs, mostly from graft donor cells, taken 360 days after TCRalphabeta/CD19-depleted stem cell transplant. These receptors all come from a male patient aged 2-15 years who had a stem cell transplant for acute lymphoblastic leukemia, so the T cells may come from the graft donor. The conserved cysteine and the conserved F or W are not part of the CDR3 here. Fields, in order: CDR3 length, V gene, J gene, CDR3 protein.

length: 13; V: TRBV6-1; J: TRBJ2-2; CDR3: ASSDFNSNTGELF
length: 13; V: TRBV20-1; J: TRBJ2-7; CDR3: SASDGTSGRGEQY
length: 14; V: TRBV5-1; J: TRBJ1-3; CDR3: ASGFNPQGEGNTIY
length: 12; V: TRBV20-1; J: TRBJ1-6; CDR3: SARTGLSYSPLH
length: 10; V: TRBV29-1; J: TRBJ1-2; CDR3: SVSTGWDGYT
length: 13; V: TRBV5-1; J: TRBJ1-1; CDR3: ASSPRQGTGTEAF
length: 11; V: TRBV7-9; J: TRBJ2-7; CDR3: ASSVGGQYEQY
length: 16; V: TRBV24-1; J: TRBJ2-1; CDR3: ATSDMKLAGGQGDEQF
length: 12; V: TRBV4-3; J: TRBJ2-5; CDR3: ASSPLGGQETQY
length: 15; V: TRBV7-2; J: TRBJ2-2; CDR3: ASSLVGREWYTGELF
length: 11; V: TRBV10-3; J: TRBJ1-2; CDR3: AIAGARDYGYT
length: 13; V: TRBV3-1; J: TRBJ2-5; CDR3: ASSQDQREGETQY
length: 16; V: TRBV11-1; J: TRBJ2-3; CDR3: ASSLQTSGRISTDTQY
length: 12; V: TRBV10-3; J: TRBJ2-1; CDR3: ATLGVLAANEQF
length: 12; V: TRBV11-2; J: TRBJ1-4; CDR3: ASSLAQGYEKLF
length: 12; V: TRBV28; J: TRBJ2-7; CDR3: ASSTGGVGDEQY
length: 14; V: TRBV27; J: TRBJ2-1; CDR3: ASNLRGGQGDNEQF
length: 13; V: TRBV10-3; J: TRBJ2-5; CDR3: AISEKTSGGETQY
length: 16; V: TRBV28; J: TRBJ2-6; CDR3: ASSSGTGGLSGANVLT
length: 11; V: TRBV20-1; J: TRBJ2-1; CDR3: SARSWGLTEQF
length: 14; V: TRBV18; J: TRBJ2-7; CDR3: ASSRNGGTDSYEQY
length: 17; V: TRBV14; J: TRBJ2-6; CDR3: ASRRTSGSPPSGANVLT
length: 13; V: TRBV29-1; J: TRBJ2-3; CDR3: SVRTLQGRPDTQY
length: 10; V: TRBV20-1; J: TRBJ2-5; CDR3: SARPDQETQY
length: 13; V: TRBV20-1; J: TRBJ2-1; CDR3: SADPPSGSYNEQF
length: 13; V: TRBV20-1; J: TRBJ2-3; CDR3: SAPKSGGFTDTQY
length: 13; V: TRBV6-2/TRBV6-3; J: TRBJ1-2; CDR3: ASSYGGRGGYGYT
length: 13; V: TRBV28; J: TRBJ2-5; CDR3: ASSVTSGQAETQY
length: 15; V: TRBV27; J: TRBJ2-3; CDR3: ASSFLLAGGVGDTQY
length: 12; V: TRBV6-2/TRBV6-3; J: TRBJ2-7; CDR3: ASSYPSAGREQY